These 29 T cell receptor beta chains share one sample of origin, sequenced in a study of blood T cell repertoires in COVID-19. Repertoires were generated with immunoSEQ multiplex PCR, while TCRdb's copy carries only in-frame clones and drops some. The data hold just under 150,000 clones, with around 87% observed a single time. The specimen was peripheral blood. These receptors came from a man aged 50-59 years who had recovered from COVID-19.

The chain recombines TRBV14 with TRBJ2-3, with a tentative D call TRBD1 (6 bases). V lost 6 bases to trimming and J lost 1 base, with 8 bases between them. In germline, CDR1 is SGHDN, CDR2 FVKESK. This CDR3 contains 13 residues. The CDR3 loop reads CASRYRGTDTQYF. CDR3 DNA sequence: TGTGCCAGCAGGTACAGGGGCACAGATACGCAGTATTTT.

This rearrangement joins TRBV19 to TRBJ1-1; 8 bases agree with TRBD1. The CDR3 sequence is 18 residues long. Germline V gene lookup returns CDR1 LNHDA and CDR2 SQIVND (reference sequence). With 1 base clipped from V and 0 bases from J, the junction kept 10 bases outside the gene matches. The CDR3 DNA is TGTGCCAGTAGTATAGTCTCCCCCGGACAGGGAATGAACACTGAAGCTTTCTTT. The encoded protein is CASSIVSPGQGMNTEAFF.

This clone has only one observation. The chain uses TRBV6-1 and TRBJ1-1; D ambiguous. Germline V gene data show CDR1 as MNHNS and CDR2 as SASEGT. This CDR3 region has 12 residues. The V end was cut by 8 bases, the J end by 1 base, with 8 bases between. The CDR3 reads CASGRGNTEAFF. CDR3 bases: TGTGCCAGCGGGCGGGGGAACACTGAAGCTTTCTTT.

The chain is built from TRBV7-2 and TRBJ2-7, with TRBD2 matching 7 bases. This CDR3 has 17 residues. Germline V CDR1 and CDR2: SGHTA, FQGNSA. Trimming removed 0 bases from V and 1 base from J; junction bases left unmatched: 9. Here the CDR3 DNA reads TGTGCCAGCAGCTTAGCGCAATCTAGCGGTGGGTCCTACGAGCAGTACTTC. This gives the protein CASSLAQSSGGSYEQYF.

The chain carries TRBV2 and TRBJ2-7; no reliable D call. Trimming removed 3 bases from V and 6 bases from J, with 12 bases in between. The CDR3 is 13 residues long. Per germline, CDR1 SNHLY and CDR2 FYNNEI. For the CDR3, the DNA is TGTGCCAGCAGTGAGACCCGGGTAGGCGAGCAGTACTTC. As protein: CASSETRVGEQYF.

Ten or more counts support this clone. The V gene is TRBV29-1, the J gene TRBJ1-2; possibly TRBD1 for D (5 bases). V gave up 0 bases and J gave up 4 bases, with 21 bases separating them. CDR1 SQVTM and CDR2 ANQGSEA come from the germline V gene. The CDR3 consists of 17 residues. CDR3 loop: CSVEDLLVGQGVYGYTF. In nucleotides, the CDR3 is TGCAGCGTTGAAGATCTGTTGGTAGGGCAGGGCGTCTATGGCTACACCTTC.

This chain connects TRBV19 to TRBJ1-3, with 8 bases fitting TRBD1. The germline CDR1 and CDR2 sequences are LNHDA and SQIVND (reference sequence). The CDR3 has 17 residues. Trimming took 10 bases from V and 2 from J; bases not matched to a gene: 16. The CDR3 loop reads CATRLRHRGVTGNTIYF. CDR3 coding DNA: TGTGCCACCCGACTCCGCCACAGGGGGGTAACTGGAAACACCATATATTTT.

The genes are TRBV6-6 and TRBJ1-2; D may be TRBD1 (6 bases). This CDR3 region has 15 residues. The germline V gene has CDR1 MNHNY and CDR2 SVGAGI (reference sequence). V shed 6 bases and J shed 3 bases, with 17 bases lying between them. The DNA for the CDR3 is TGTGCCAGCAGATCCCCCCGGACAGCGGACTATGGCTACACCTTC. Amino acid sequence: CASRSPRTADYGYTF.

This clone was counted a few times. The chain recombines TRBV2 with TRBJ2-7; TRBD1 matches at 9 bases. CDR1 is SNHLY, CDR2 FYNNEI, per germline. The CDR3 is made up of 17 amino acids. The V gene end was trimmed by 6 bases and the J gene end by 0 bases; junction bases not matched to a gene: 12. The CDR3 protein is CASRLPGTGPSSYEQYF. Written as DNA, the CDR3 is TGTGCCAGCAGGCTACCCGGGACAGGGCCTAGCTCCTACGAGCAGTACTTC.

V and J are TRBV19 and TRBJ2-7; D possibly corresponds to TRBD1 (6 bases). CDR1 LNHDA and CDR2 SQIVND come from the germline V gene (reference sequence). The V and J ends lost 4 bases and 2 bases respectively, with 12 bases between them. The CDR3 consists of 14 residues. CDR3 in DNA: TGTGCCAGTAGTACGGGACACGAACCCTACGAGCAGTACTTC. Protein sequence: CASSTGHEPYEQYF.

The V and J genes are TRBV6-5 and TRBJ1-6, with a weak D call TRBD1 (6 bases). This CDR3 contains 15 residues. CDR1 and CDR2 from the germline V gene are MNHEY and SVGAGI. V lost 2 bases to trimming and J lost 7 bases, with 12 bases between them. CDR3 amino acids: CASSYGKGVNSPLHF. The CDR3 nucleotides read TGTGCCAGCAGTTACGGCAAGGGGGTGAATTCACCCCTCCACTTT.

This clone was seen a single time. The rearrangement uses TRBV19 and TRBJ2-5; D may be TRBD1 (6 bases). This CDR3 spans 14 amino acids. The germline CDR1 and CDR2 sequences are LNHDA and SQIVND (reference sequence). V lost 1 base to trimming and J lost 5 bases, with 11 bases between them. The CDR3 bases are TGTGCCAGTAGTATAGGACAGGTTACGGAGACCCAGTACTTC. This translates into CASSIGQVTETQYF.

The chain has TRBV15 and TRBJ1-1; D ambiguous. The CDR3 loop spans 14 amino acids. Germline V CDR1 and CDR2: LNHNV, YYDKDF (reference sequence). Trimming removed 1 base from V and 4 bases from J, with 10 bases in between. This CDR3 is CATSRGFFSTEAFF. CDR3 bases: TGTGCCACCAGCAGAGGTTTTTTCTCCACTGAAGCTTTCTTT.

This clone was observed once. The rearrangement links TRBV5-1 to TRBJ2-7, with 9 bases fitting TRBD1. CDR3 length equals 15 residues. Germline V gene data show CDR1 as SGHRS and CDR2 as YFSETQ. V lost 3 bases to trimming and J lost 5 bases; unmatched junction nucleotides: 9. The CDR3 region is CASSSIQGALDEQYF. Here the CDR3 DNA reads TGCGCCAGCAGCTCGATACAGGGGGCGTTAGACGAGCAGTACTTC.

The J gene is TRBJ1-1, the V gene TRBV5-1, with D possibly TRBD1 on 5 matching bases. The CDR3 spans 11 residues. V shed 1 base and J shed 8 bases, with 6 bases lying between them. Germline values: CDR1 SGHRS, CDR2 YFSETQ. The CDR3 sequence is CASSLQGEAFF. DNA for the CDR3: TGCGCCAGCAGCTTGCAGGGAGAAGCTTTCTTT.

This clone was observed a single time. The gene calls are TRBV6-5 and TRBJ1-1, with D unresolved. Trimming took 2 bases from V and 5 from J, leaving 12 bases between them. This CDR3 contains 14 residues. Germline CDR1 reads MNHEY; CDR2 reads SVGAGI. CDR3: CASSYTSHETEAFF. In nucleotides, the CDR3 is TGTGCCAGCAGTTACACATCTCACGAAACTGAAGCTTTCTTT.

V is TRBV10-3 and J is TRBJ2-4; 9 nucleotides match TRBD2. Trimming cost V 6 bases and J 7 bases; bases outside gene matches: 13. Germline loops: CDR1 ENHRY, CDR2 SYGVKD. The CDR3 sequence is 16 residues long. CDR3 sequence: CAISEQGRGGLNIQYF. CDR3 coding DNA: TGTGCCATCAGCGAGCAAGGGCGGGGGGGCTTGAACATTCAGTACTTC.

The chain links TRBV4-3 to TRBJ2-4, with TRBD2 identical over 8 bases. This CDR3 has 17 residues. Trimming took 0 bases from V and 3 from J; bases not matched to a gene: 7. Germline CDR1 and CDR2: LGHNA and YSLEER. As DNA, the CDR3 is TGCGCCAGCAGCCAAGACGCAGGCCGGGGGGGCAAAAACATTCAGTACTTC. This gives the protein CASSQDAGRGGKNIQYF.

This clone has a handful of counts. This rearrangement joins TRBV7-2 to TRBJ1-6, with 8 bases identical to TRBD1. The CDR3 covers 15 residues. V dropped 5 bases and J dropped 9; count of bases not matched to a gene: 9. CDR1 is SGHTA, CDR2 FQGNSA, per germline. The CDR3 DNA reads TGTGCCAGCAGCCTCGGGACAGGAAAACCTTCACCCCTCCACTTT. Translation gives CASSLGTGKPSPLHF.

J is TRBJ1-2 and V is TRBV7-2, with 8 bases fitting TRBD1. The J segment lost 8 bases and the V segment lost 5 bases, leaving 10 bases of the junction unmatched. Germline-derived CDR1 and CDR2 are SGHTA and FQGNSA. CDR3 size: 14 residues. CDR3 residues: CASSPGTGPTGYTF. The CDR3 DNA reads as TGTGCCAGCAGCCCAGGGACAGGACCTACGGGCTACACCTTC.

V is TRBV10-3 and J is TRBJ2-5, with a possible D match to TRBD1 (5 bases). CDR1 ENHRY and CDR2 SYGVKD come from the germline V gene. V lost 10 bases, J lost 1 base, and 16 bases lay in between. This CDR3 spans 14 amino acids. The CDR3 region is CATWSSRAQETQYF. The CDR3 nucleotides are TGTGCCACCTGGAGTAGCAGGGCCCAAGAGACCCAGTACTTC.

The chain carries TRBV11-2 and TRBJ2-4; D possibly corresponds to TRBD1 (6 bases). CDR3 length equals 13 residues. The germline V gene has CDR1 SGHAT and CDR2 FQNNGV. The V and J ends lost 3 bases and 8 bases respectively, with 11 bases between them. CDR3 amino acids: CASSLRTGHIQYF. The DNA for the CDR3 is TGTGCCAGCAGCTTGCGCACAGGGCACATTCAGTACTTC.

The chain combines TRBV7-9 with TRBJ1-2; 8 nucleotides line up with TRBD1. J was trimmed by 0 bases and V by 5 bases; bases with no gene match: 8. This CDR3 has 16 residues. From germline, CDR1 is SEHNR and CDR2 FQNEAQ (reference sequence). The CDR3, as DNA: TGTGCCAGCAGCCAGGGGACAGGCAGAGCTAACTATGGCTACACCTTC. Translating gives CASSQGTGRANYGYTF.

This sequence joins TRBV6-5 and TRBJ1-2; no clear D gene. V was cut by 2 bases and J by 4 bases, with 11 bases left in between. This CDR3 region has 14 residues. CDR1 and CDR2 (germline): MNHEY, SVGAGI. DNA for the CDR3: TGTGCCAGCAGTTACAACGAATTGGCCTATGGCTACACCTTC. Its translation: CASSYNELAYGYTF.

In this sample, this clone turned up once. This chain uses TRBV27 with TRBJ1-1; no clear D. CDR1 is MNHEY and CDR2 is SMNVEV in the germline V gene (reference sequence). V was pared by 5 bases and J by 4 bases, with 11 bases between. CDR3 length: 13 residues. The DNA for the CDR3 is TGTGCCAGCAGTGAAACTATGGGCACTGAAGCTTTCTTT. This translates into CASSETMGTEAFF.

CDR3 coding DNA: TGTGCCAGCAGTTGGAGAGGGGGTGAGAGCGAGCAGTACTTC. Translated, it gives CASSWRGGESEQYF. The chain has TRBV27 and TRBJ2-7; possibly TRBD1 for D (6 bases). CDR1 and CDR2 from the germline V gene are MNHEY and SMNVEV (reference sequence). The CDR3 is 14 residues long. Trimming stripped 4 bases from V and 6 bases from J, with 16 bases between.

The V and J genes are TRBV7-2 and TRBJ1-4; a possible D gene is TRBD1 (5 bases). V lost 1 base and J 2 bases, leaving 20 bases between the germline ends. CDR3 length: 19 residues. The germline gives CDR1 SGHTA, CDR2 FQGNSA. The CDR3 here is CASSLEVWQGAWTNEKLFF. The CDR3 region has the DNA TGTGCCAGCAGCTTAGAAGTGTGGCAGGGTGCGTGGACTAATGAAAAACTGTTTTTT.

The chain carries TRBV30 and TRBJ1-2, with 8 bases fitting TRBD1. V was clipped by 7 bases and J by 4 bases; unmatched bases: 5. CDR1 is GTSNPN, CDR2 SVGIG, per germline (reference sequence). The CDR3 length is 12 residues. The CDR3 region has the DNA TGTGCCTCGACGGGACAGGCCTATGGCTACACCTTC. Its translation: CASTGQAYGYTF.

In its sample, this clone was seen a few times. The genes are TRBV18 and TRBJ1-1; D unresolved. CDR3 size: 14 residues. Between the trimmed V and J ends, which lost 6 bases and 5 bases, there was a span of 16 bases. Germline-derived CDR1 and CDR2 are KGHSH and LQKENI. CDR3 amino acids: CASSSALGGTEAFF. DNA for the CDR3: TGTGCCAGCTCCTCCGCGCTGGGAGGGACTGAAGCTTTCTTT.